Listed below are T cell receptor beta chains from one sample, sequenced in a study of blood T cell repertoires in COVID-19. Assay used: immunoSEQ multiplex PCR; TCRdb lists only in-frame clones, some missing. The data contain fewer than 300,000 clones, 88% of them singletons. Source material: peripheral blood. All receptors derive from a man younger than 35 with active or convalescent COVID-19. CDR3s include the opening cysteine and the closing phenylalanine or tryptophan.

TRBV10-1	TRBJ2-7	CASQRGTSYEQYF
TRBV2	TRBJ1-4	CASSEALYSYEKLFF
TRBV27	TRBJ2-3	CASSSRQVSTDTQYF
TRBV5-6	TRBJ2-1	CASSLGSSDEQFF
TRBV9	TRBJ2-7	CASSSSGGGIAYEQYF
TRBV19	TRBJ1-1	CASNIDATTAEAFF
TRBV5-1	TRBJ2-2	CASSGGLAGELFF
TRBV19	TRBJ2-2	CASSEIQGVTGELFF
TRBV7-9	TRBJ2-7	CASSPGKYEQYF
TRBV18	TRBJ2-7	CASSRRGAHPEQYF
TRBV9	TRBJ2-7	CASSGQGQGYEQYF
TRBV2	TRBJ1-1	CASSVQGMDTEAFF
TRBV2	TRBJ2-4	CASWQAKNIQYF
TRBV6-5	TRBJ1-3	CASSRDRAGNTIYF
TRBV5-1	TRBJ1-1	CASSWQGAMNTEAFF
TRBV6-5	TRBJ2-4	CASSKTTGGKNIQYF
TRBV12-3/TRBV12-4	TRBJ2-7	CASSKRVLVQQYF
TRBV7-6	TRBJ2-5	CASSRLQGTQYF
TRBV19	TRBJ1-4	CASSTLGRVLTELFF
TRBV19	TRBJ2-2	CASTLGQRNTGELFF
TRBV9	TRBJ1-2	CASSTGGGGYGYTF
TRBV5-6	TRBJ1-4	CASSLGQGKLFF
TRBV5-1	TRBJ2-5	CASSLGPQTGQKETQYF
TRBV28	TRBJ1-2	CASGRRTPEEGYTF
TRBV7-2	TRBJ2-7	CASSPAPGQGLEQYF
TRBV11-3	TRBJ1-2	CASSRVRGQGISGYTF